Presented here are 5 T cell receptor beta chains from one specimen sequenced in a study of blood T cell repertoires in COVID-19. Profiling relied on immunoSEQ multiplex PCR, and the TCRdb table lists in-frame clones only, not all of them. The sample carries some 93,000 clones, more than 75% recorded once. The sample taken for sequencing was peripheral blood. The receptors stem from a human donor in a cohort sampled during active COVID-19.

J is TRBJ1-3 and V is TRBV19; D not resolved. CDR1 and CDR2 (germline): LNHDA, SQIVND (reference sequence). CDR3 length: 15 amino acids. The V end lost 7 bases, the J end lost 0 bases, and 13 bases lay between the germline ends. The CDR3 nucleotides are TGTGCCAGTATTGCCCCGGTGAGCTCTGGAAACACCATATATTTT. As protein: CASIAPVSSGNTIYF.

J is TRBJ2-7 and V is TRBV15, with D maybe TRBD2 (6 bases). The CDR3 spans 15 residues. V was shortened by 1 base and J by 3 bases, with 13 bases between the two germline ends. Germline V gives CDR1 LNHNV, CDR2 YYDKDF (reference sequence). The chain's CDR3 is CATSRGGSGDYEQYF. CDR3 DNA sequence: TGTGCCACCAGCAGAGGGGGTAGCGGCGACTACGAGCAGTACTTC.

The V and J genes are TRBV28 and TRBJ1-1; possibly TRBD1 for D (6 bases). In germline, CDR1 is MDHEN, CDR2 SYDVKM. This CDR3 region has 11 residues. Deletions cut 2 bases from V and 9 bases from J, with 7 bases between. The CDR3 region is CASSLRGKAFF. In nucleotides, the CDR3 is TGTGCCAGCAGTTTAAGGGGGAAAGCTTTCTTT. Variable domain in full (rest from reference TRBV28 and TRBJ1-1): DVKVTQSSRYLVKRTGEKVFLECVQDMDHENMFWYRQDPGLGLRLIYFSYDVKMKEKGDIPEGYSVSREKKERFSLILESASTNQTSMYLCASSLRGKAFFGQGTRLTVV.

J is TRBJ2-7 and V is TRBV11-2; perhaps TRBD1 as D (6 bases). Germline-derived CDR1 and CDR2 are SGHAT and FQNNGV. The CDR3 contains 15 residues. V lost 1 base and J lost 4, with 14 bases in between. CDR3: CASSLVRGVGYEQYF. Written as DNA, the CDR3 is TGTGCCAGCAGCTTAGTCAGGGGCGTGGGTTACGAGCAGTACTTC.

CDR3 in amino acids: CASSFVGGGNTEAFF. CDR3 nucleotide sequence: TGTGCCAGCAGTTTTGTCGGGGGGGGGAACACTGAAGCTTTCTTT. The V call is TRBV28, the J call TRBJ1-1; D possibly corresponds to TRBD1 (5 bases). The CDR3 extends over 15 amino acids. Germline-derived CDR1 and CDR2 are MDHEN and SYDVKM. V gave up 3 bases and J gave up 1 base, with 12 bases separating them.